A single T cell receptor (beta chain) is shown here with its context. This entry comes from a study of shared clonotypes between healthy human individuals. Naive CD8 cells were CD45RO-negative, positively selected for CCR7, excluding terminally differentiated effector memory CD45RA+ cells. Only in-frame clones appear in the TCRdb table, and some are missing; sequencing was by immunoSEQ multiplex PCR. The table has around 2,000,000 clones, about 95% seen once. CDR3 length: 14 amino acids. CDR1 and CDR2 (germline): PRHDT, FYEKMQ (reference sequence). Trimming shortened V by 5 bases and J by 6 bases, and 16 bases separated the two germline ends.

The sample was naive CD8+ T cells sorted from blood. The receptor was isolated from a young man in good health. V is TRBV13 and J is TRBJ1-1; no definite D call. The CDR3 loop is CASSPGRGFPEAFF. CDR3 coding DNA: TGTGCCAGCAGCCCAGGCCGGGGTTTCCCTGAAGCTTTCTTT.